This T cell receptor beta chain was sequenced in a study of shared clonotypes between healthy human individuals. Study overall: The cohort comprised a couple of women and three men. Their ages spanned 18 to 49 years.

This clone has just a few counts. CD4+ cells underwent separation, giving CD45RA+ naive and CD45RA-negative memory subsets. V lost 1 base and J 6 bases, leaving 12 bases between the germline ends. The germline V gene has CDR1 ENHRY and CDR2 SYGVKD. The CDR3 loop spans 14 amino acids. At the deep level, the assay was run. It was roughly 210 ng DNA, 25,000 to 35,000 T cell genomes, that sorted-subset replicate PCRs used. Profiling relied on immunoSEQ multiplex PCR, and the TCRdb table lists in-frame clones only, not all of them. The table includes roughly 1 million clones, around 76% detected once. This TCR was sampled from a man between 18 and 35 years old in good health. What was sequenced was memory CD4+ T cells sorted from blood. Indicated subset: CD45RA-negative fraction. The chain uses TRBV10-3 and TRBJ1-1; no clear D gene. The CDR3 reads CAISELEGGSEAFF. CDR3 bases: TGTGCCATCAGTGAGTTGGAGGGCGGCTCTGAAGCTTTCTTT.